The 11 T cell receptor beta chains given below trace back to one sample, sequenced in a study of T cell responses to AZD1222 COVID-19 vaccine. Generated by immunoSEQ multiplex PCR, the TCRdb table keeps only in-frame clones and is missing some. Counted here are about 150,000 clones, 90% to 95% occurring once; the ten biggest clones make up about 1.5%. This specimen consisted of peripheral blood, obtained on day 0 of AZD1222 vaccination. The receptors here all came from an adult in good health.

This sequence joins TRBV7-2 and TRBJ1-3; perhaps TRBD1 as D (5 bases). Germline CDR1 SGHTA, CDR2 FQGNSA. This CDR3 region has 15 residues. With 4 bases removed from V and 2 bases from J, the gap between germline ends came to 12 bases. The CDR3 loop is CASSSAAGAGNTIYF. DNA for the CDR3: TGTGCCAGCAGCTCCGCGGCGGGGGCTGGAAACACCATATATTTT. Supplemented by reference TRBV7-2 and TRBJ1-3, the full variable domain reads GAGVSQSPSNKVTEKGKDVELRCDPISGHTALYWYRQSLGQGLEFLIYFQGNSAPDKSGLPSDRFSAERTGGSVSTLTIQRTQQEDSAVYLCASSSAAGAGNTIYFGEGSWLTVV.

In this sample, this clone turned up once. The chain has TRBV11-2 and TRBJ2-1; possibly TRBD2 for D (6 bases). V lost 2 bases to trimming and J lost 7 bases, with 15 bases between them. The CDR3 consists of 15 residues. Germline CDR1 and CDR2: SGHAT and FQNNGV. In DNA form, the CDR3 reads TGTGCCAGCAGCTTACTCCGGGGGAGTCAAAATGAGCAGTTCTTC. Translating it yields CASSLLRGSQNEQFF. Supplemented by reference TRBV11-2 and TRBJ2-1, the full variable domain reads EAGVAQSPRYKIIEKRQSVAFWCNPISGHATLYWYQQILGQGPKLLIQFQNNGVVDDSQLPKDRFSAERLKGVDSTLKIQPAKLEDSAVYLCASSLLRGSQNEQFFGPGTRLTVL.

V gene TRBV19 combines with J gene TRBJ2-1; possibly TRBD2 for D (5 bases). Germline CDR1 is LNHDA and CDR2 is SQIVND (reference sequence). Trimming took 3 bases from V and 8 from J, leaving 20 bases between them. The CDR3 length is 16 residues. The DNA for the CDR3 is TGTGCCAGTAGTATCCTCGCGGGTCACGGTGGGGATGAGCAGTTCTTC. This codes for CASSILAGHGGDEQFF.

The chain carries TRBV20-1 and TRBJ2-1, with D unclear. The CDR3 is made up of 10 amino acids. V lost 3 bases, J lost 7 bases, and 4 bases lay in between. The V gene's germline CDR1 is DFQATT and CDR2 SNEGSKA (reference sequence). The DNA of the CDR3 is TGCAGTGCTAGGGAGAATGAGCAGTTCTTC. The encoded protein is CSARENEQFF.

The chain links TRBV6-5 to TRBJ1-3, with D unclear. The V gene lost 2 bases and the J gene lost 7 bases, with 12 bases spanning the gap. CDR3 size: 14 residues. Germline CDR1 is MNHEY and CDR2 is SVGAGI. Here the CDR3 DNA reads TGTGCCAGCAGTTACCTGGCAGGAGCGAACACCATATATTTT. As protein: CASSYLAGANTIYF.

This clone was counted between two and nine times. The J gene is TRBJ1-1, the V gene TRBV6-5; D may be TRBD1 (5 bases). The V gene lost 8 bases and the J gene lost 0 bases, with 10 bases spanning the gap. From germline, CDR1 is MNHEY and CDR2 SVGAGI. The CDR3 loop spans 13 amino acids. The CDR3 protein is CASYGAVNTEAFF. CDR3 sequence (DNA): TGTGCCAGCTACGGGGCAGTGAACACTGAAGCTTTCTTT.

This clone was recorded only once. The J gene is TRBJ1-4, the V gene TRBV10-1; possible D gene TRBD1, 6 bases. There are 15 residues in the CDR3. Between the trimmed V and J ends, which lost 1 base and 5 bases, there was a span of 11 bases. From germline, CDR1 is WNHNN and CDR2 SYGVQD (reference sequence). The CDR3 DNA reads as TGCGCCAGCAGTGAGTATACAGGGAGAAATGAAAAACTGTTTTTT. Amino acid sequence: CASSEYTGRNEKLFF.

The V call is TRBV27, the J call TRBJ2-1; D not resolved. CDR1 MNHEY and CDR2 SMNVEV come from the germline V gene (reference sequence). This CDR3 is 11 amino acids long. Trimming cost V 0 bases and J 6 bases, with 0 bases left between them. Here the CDR3 DNA reads TGTGCCAGCAGTTTATCCAATGAGCAGTTCTTC. This codes for CASSLSNEQFF.

Turning to this clone: Additional DNA sequences in this sample encode the identical CDR3. The chain links TRBV18 to TRBJ1-1; unclear D gene. The CDR3 loop spans 13 amino acids. V was shortened by 3 bases and J by 4 bases, with 9 bases between the two germline ends. Germline V gene data show CDR1 as KGHSH and CDR2 as LQKENI. The CDR3 region has the DNA TGTGCCAGCTCACCTATAAGAGCCACTGAAGCTTTCTTT. It encodes CASSPIRATEAFF.

This clone came up once. This chain joins TRBV7-9 and TRBJ2-1, with 7 bases that match TRBD1. In germline, CDR1 is SEHNR, CDR2 FQNEAQ (reference sequence). The CDR3 has 12 residues. V shed 5 bases and J 14 bases; nucleotides not matched to a gene: 9. The CDR3 reads CASSENDREKFF. The CDR3, as DNA: TGTGCCAGCAGCGAAAACGACAGGGAGAAGTTCTTC.

The chain uses TRBV7-8 and TRBJ1-2; 8 bases fit TRBD1. J was trimmed by 4 bases and V by 5 bases; bases with no gene match: 6. CDR3 size: 14 residues. CDR1 is SGHVS and CDR2 is FQNEAQ in the germline V gene. CDR3 nucleotide sequence: TGTGCCAGCAGCCTAGGACAGGGCCGCTATGGCTACACCTTC. This sequence encodes CASSLGQGRYGYTF.